A single T cell receptor beta chain is shown here with its context. This clone was counted a few times. What this receptor recognizes is not known. No base-level quality is on record; no much larger clone is a single base apart. In the prospective study, participants were about 18 to 89 years old, resided in around 25 geographic areas of the United States, and were enrolled through a virtual design. In the prospective study, cohorts were assigned on the basis of participant-reported clinical history obtained from a screening survey and a study questionnaire. Recovered participants in ImmuneRACE Cohort 3 were defined as having two consecutive negative NP/OP PCR tests, clearance from a healthcare professional, or resolution of symptoms. In the prospective study, whole blood, serum and a nasopharyngeal or oropharyngeal swab were collected from each participant by mobile phlebotomists. Participants in the prospective study had the option to provide additional blood draws and questionnaires over a roughly 2-month period. Before DNA extraction, blood samples from the prospective study were shipped at room temperature or frozen.

V and J lose 3 bases and 5 bases, and a span of 19 bases separates them. From cysteine to phenylalanine, the CDR3 is 17 amino acids long. CDR3 DNA only is kept here, 51 bases in frame from base 1. CDR1 and CDR2, per the germline V gene (reference sequence), are LGHDT and YNNKEL. The immunoSEQ Assay, a bias-controlled multiplex PCR, was used to amplify TCRbeta CDR3 regions from genomic DNA. Per the original workflow: The number of nucleated cells in each sample was estimated from the amplification of reference gene primers within the assay. Sequence reads were collapsed and filtered to measure the absolute abundance of every unique TCRbeta CDR3 rearrangement. Productive Simpson clonality was computed per sample as the square root of Simpson's diversity index over productive rearrangements. TCRdb provides this immuneACCESS table in a form limited to in-frame rearrangements. Some clones are lacking; in checked studies, under half of them reflect an unresolved V gene, and why the rest are absent is not known. For V, J and clone size, that table is used; D and trimming come from the DNA. For this sample there are a few hundred thousand clones; under 85% appear just once. The top ten constitute around 5.1% of the sample.

The data derive from a study of blood T cell repertoires in COVID-19 (dated by TCRdb to about 2020). About the study as a whole: Samples from collaborators originated in the United States, Italy and Spain and spanned both the acute and convalescent phases of COVID-19. The sample metadata nearly always contained a de-identified subject ID, COVID-19 status, age in years and sex. Samples came from the ongoing ImmuneRACE study (first 160 participants) plus 1,254 subjects from 6 global collaborators. The prospective study material was composed of cDNA or gDNA derived from T cells, B-cell-depleted T cells, or PBMCs. A freely available public database, intended as a resource for researchers studying the immune response to SARS-CoV-2, is where the repertoires were released. Where HLA class I and class II types were available, the types were taken from metadata supplied by the sample provider, not from assay-based typing. Subjects who had been exposed to COVID-19, were actively infected with it, or had recovered from it provided the deeply sampled blood TCRbeta repertoires that made up the dataset. General conclusions and limits of the study: The amount of clinical and demographic metadata varied by source and participant and was provided uncurated.

The sequence was collected from a woman in her 50s who had recovered from COVID-19. Sequencing was done on a sample of PBMCs or T cells enriched from blood (not recorded which). In this chain, TRBV3-1 (or the pseudogene TRBV3-2) is recombined with TRBJ1-4; no confident D gene assignment can be made. The DNA sequence follows: TGTGCCAGCAGCCAGCCTCTGATCGCAGGTATAAATGAAAAACTGTTTTTT. Its product reads: CASSQPLIAGINEKLFF.